Presented here are 18 T cell receptor beta chains from one specimen sequenced in a study of identical twins. TCRdb analysed the 5' RACE reads with MiXCR anew, one entry per CDR3 protein. The sample has about 430,000 distinct CDR3 sequences; approximately 18% are singletons. Sequencing was done on a sample of naive T cells sorted from blood. The receptors were sampled from a man between 45 and 60 years old in good health.

This clonotype was seen repeatedly, ten times or more. The chain combines TRBV2 with TRBJ1-4; 7 positions agree with TRBD1. There are 15 residues in the CDR3. V dropped 7 bases and J dropped 2; count of bases not matched to a gene: 7. The germline CDR1 and CDR2 sequences are SNHLY and FYNNEI. The CDR3 DNA is TGTGCCAGCACTAGACAGGGCGCGACTAATGAAAAACTGTTTTTT. Its protein product is CASTRQGATNEKLFF.

The genes are TRBV27 and TRBJ2-2; unclear D gene. Germline CDR1 is MNHEY and CDR2 is SMNVEV (reference sequence). Trimming shortened V by 5 bases and J by 1 base, and 8 bases separated the two germline ends. The CDR3 extends over 14 amino acids. The CDR3 loop reads CASSRYGNTGELFF. Written as DNA, the CDR3 is TGTGCCAGCAGTCGATACGGGAACACCGGGGAGCTGTTTTTT.

The rearrangement uses TRBV18 and TRBJ2-7, with D possibly TRBD1 on 5 matching bases. The length of the CDR3 is 15 residues. Trimming removed 5 bases from V and 2 bases from J, with 16 bases in between. The germline gives CDR1 KGHSH, CDR2 LQKENI. Here the CDR3 DNA reads TGTGCCAGCTCATCGATAGACAGCTATCCCTACGAGCAGTACTTC. Encoded protein: CASSSIDSYPYEQYF. Full variable domain (remainder filled in from reference TRBV18 and TRBJ2-7): NAGVMQNPRHLVRRRGQEARLRCSPMKGHSHVYWYRQLPEEGLKFMVYLQKENIIDESGMPKERFSAEFPKEGPSILRIQQVVRGDSAAYFCASSSIDSYPYEQYFGPGTRLTVT.

V and J are TRBV12-3 or TRBV12-4 and TRBJ2-1, with D possibly being TRBD1 or TRBD2 (6 bases each). The CDR3 is made up of 15 amino acids. V was clipped by 3 bases and J by 2 bases, with 11 bases between them. CDR3 sequence: CASSFLGGAYNEQFF. The CDR3 DNA reads TGTGCCAGCAGTTTTCTCGGGGGCGCCTACAATGAGCAGTTCTTC.

There are many counts of this clonotype. The chain links TRBV6-2 or TRBV6-3 to TRBJ2-1; 13 positions agree with TRBD2. V was clipped by 3 bases and J by 12 bases; unmatched bases: 11. From germline, CDR1 is MNHEY and CDR2 SVGEGT. This CDR3 region has 16 residues. The CDR3 protein is CASSYGPGLAGVLQFF. The CDR3 DNA reads TGTGCCAGCAGTTATGGGCCTGGACTAGCGGGAGTTTTGCAGTTCTTC.

In its sample, this clonotype was seen many times. The CDR3 is CATDSGTGVSYNEQFF. The CDR3 bases are TGTGCCACCGACTCCGGGACAGGGGTCTCCTACAATGAGCAGTTCTTC. V is TRBV24-1 and J is TRBJ2-1; TRBD1 matches 10 bases. V lost 9 bases to trimming and J lost 0 bases; unmatched junction nucleotides: 7. The CDR3 has 16 residues. Germline CDR1 reads KGHDR; CDR2 reads SFDVKD.

This clonotype was detected only a few times. The J gene is TRBJ2-2, the V gene TRBV6-4; 9 bases align to TRBD1. The CDR3 is 14 residues long. Germline assignment: CDR1 MRHNA and CDR2 SNTAGT. The junction had 2 bases not matched to a gene; V was cut back by 6 bases and J by 3 bases. The CDR3 here is CASRWTGDTGELFF. CDR3 nucleotides: TGTGCCAGCAGATGGACAGGGGACACCGGGGAGCTGTTTTTT.

The chain employs TRBV4-3 and TRBJ2-7; D remains ambiguous. This CDR3 spans 16 amino acids. Deletions cut 3 bases from V and 2 bases from J, with 17 bases between. CDR1 and CDR2 (germline): LGHNA, YSLEER. The CDR3 here is CASSQDFALTPYEQYF. Written as DNA, the CDR3 is TGCGCCAGCAGCCAGGATTTTGCCCTAACCCCCTACGAGCAGTACTTC.

The chain combines TRBV5-6 with TRBJ2-5; no clear D. Germline loops: CDR1 SGHDT, CDR2 YYEEEE. The CDR3 contains 13 residues. The germline V and J ends were trimmed by 4 bases and 5 bases, with 12 bases remaining between them. This CDR3 reads CASSRTEGETQYF. The CDR3 DNA follows: TGTGCCAGCAGCCGAACGGAAGGGGAGACCCAGTACTTC.

In its sample, this clonotype was seen many times. The chain is built from TRBV7-3 and TRBJ1-1, with D maybe TRBD1 (5 bases). Germline values: CDR1 SGHTA, CDR2 FQGTGA. This CDR3 has 15 residues. V lost 5 bases, J lost 1 base, and 14 bases lay in between. The CDR3, as DNA: TGTGCCAGCAGCCTCGGGGCAGGAAAGAACACTGAAGCTTTCTTT. It encodes CASSLGAGKNTEAFF.

The chain joins TRBV3-1 to TRBJ2-5; no clear D. Trimming cost V 1 base and J 5 bases, with 5 bases left between them. The CDR3 consists of 12 residues. The V gene's germline CDR1 is LGHDT and CDR2 YNNKEL (reference sequence). DNA for the CDR3: TGTGCCAGCAGCCAAGTTTCCGAGACCCAGTACTTC. It encodes CASSQVSETQYF.

The chain employs TRBV29-1 and TRBJ2-2; D is unclear. V was shortened by 5 bases and J by 1 base, with 8 bases between the two germline ends. Germline CDR1 SQVTM, CDR2 ANQGSEA. CDR3 length equals 13 residues. CDR3 protein: CSVSRQNTGELFF. DNA for the CDR3: TGCAGCGTTAGCCGACAGAACACCGGGGAGCTGTTTTTT.

Written as DNA, the CDR3 is TGTGCCAGCAGCTTAGAATTGGGCGGGAGCTCCTACAATGAGCAGTTCTTC. Protein product: CASSLELGGSSYNEQFF. The chain combines TRBV7-6 with TRBJ2-1; 7 positions agree with TRBD2. The germline CDR1 and CDR2 sequences are SGHVS and FNYEAQ. V dropped 1 base and J dropped 0; count of bases not matched to a gene: 6. The length of the CDR3 is 17 residues.

The table lists this clonotype with a few counts. The gene calls are TRBV5-1 and TRBJ2-2; TRBD1 agrees at 7 bases. This CDR3 region has 16 residues. J lost 2 bases, V lost 1 base, and 5 bases had no gene match. Germline V lookup: CDR1 SGHRS, CDR2 YFSETQ. CDR3 residues: CASSLLGTANTGELFF. The CDR3, as DNA: TGCGCCAGCAGCTTGCTCGGGACAGCCAACACCGGGGAGCTGTTTTTT.

Many counts were recorded for this clonotype. This chain connects TRBV4-1 to TRBJ1-1; D gene unclear. Germline CDR1 and CDR2: MGHRA and YSYEKL. This CDR3 contains 15 residues. V was cut by 2 bases and J by 2 bases, with 12 bases left in between. CDR3 residues: CASSQLAGANTEAFF. DNA for the CDR3: TGCGCCAGCAGCCAATTAGCAGGAGCTAACACTGAAGCTTTCTTT.

The chain joins TRBV3-1 to TRBJ1-2; D unresolved. Germline CDR1 and CDR2: LGHDT and YNNKEL (reference sequence). Trimming took 1 base from V and 3 from J, leaving 9 bases between them. CDR3 length equals 14 residues. CDR3 coding DNA: TGTGCCAGCAGCCAAGTAGCTCGGCACTATGGCTACACCTTC. Its translation: CASSQVARHYGYTF.

This clonotype appeared many times. V usage is TRBV5-1 and J usage is TRBJ2-3; the match to TRBD2 covers 10 bases. Per the germline V gene, CDR1 is SGHRS and CDR2 is YFSETQ. V lost 3 bases, J lost 1 base, and 5 bases stayed unmatched. CDR3 length: 16 amino acids. CDR3 amino acids: CASSSSGTSGTDTQYF. For the CDR3, the DNA is TGCGCCAGCAGCTCCTCCGGGACTAGCGGCACAGATACGCAGTATTTT.

This clonotype was counted only a few times. The genes are TRBV5-1 and TRBJ2-5, with D perhaps TRBD2 (6 bases). Trimming stripped 7 bases from V and 2 bases from J, with 15 bases between. Germline CDR1 and CDR2: SGHRS and YFSETQ. The CDR3 is 14 residues long. The CDR3 sequence: CASGRERPQETQYF. The CDR3 bases are TGCGCCAGCGGCCGGGAGCGCCCTCAAGAGACCCAGTACTTC.